One and the same sample provided the 29 T cell receptor beta chains below, sequenced in a study of beta chain features in type 1 diabetes. Study-wide points: Among patients with Type 1 diabetes, TCRB CDR3s were moderately but significantly shorter in every one of the four CD4+ subsets.

The antigens of these receptors remain unknown. The whole isolated RNA underwent reverse transcription, so sequencing captured expressed TCRB transcripts. The method was immunoSEQ multiplex PCR; TCRdb's version includes in-frame clones alone and lacks a portion of them. This table holds over 150,000 clones, about a tenth found once. The specimen sequenced was central memory CD4+ T cells from blood. These receptors came from a man aged 25-45 years with type 1 diabetes.

In this sample, this clone turned up many times. The genes are TRBV19 and TRBJ1-4; D is unresolved. The CDR3 has 14 amino acids. Germline V gives CDR1 LNHDA, CDR2 SQIVND (reference sequence). Trimming left V 1 base short and J 6 bases short, with 9 bases between. The CDR3 nucleotides read TGTGCCAGTAGTATAGTGGCGGCAGATGAAAAACTGTTTTTT. Translation: CASSIVAADEKLFF.

The chain recombines TRBV11-2 with TRBJ2-2; 11 bases fit TRBD2. The V and J ends lost 4 bases and 6 bases, in that order; junction bases with no gene match: 7. Germline assignment: CDR1 SGHAT and CDR2 FQNNGV. This CDR3 has 16 residues. CDR3 DNA: TGTGCCAGCAGCTCAAAACTAGCGGGAGTCGCCGGGGAGCTGTTTTTT. It is translated as CASSSKLAGVAGELFF. Complete variable domain (other parts from reference TRBV11-2 and TRBJ2-2): EAGVAQSPRYKIIEKRQSVAFWCNPISGHATLYWYQQILGQGPKLLIQFQNNGVVDDSQLPKDRFSAERLKGVDSTLKIQPAKLEDSAVYLCASSSKLAGVAGELFFGEGSRLTVL.

This clone came up a few times. The J gene is TRBJ2-7, the V gene TRBV15; 7 bases match TRBD1. Per the germline V gene, CDR1 is LNHNV and CDR2 is YYDKDF (reference sequence). The length of the CDR3 is 18 residues. V lost 0 bases and J lost 0; bases outside the gene matches: 11. The CDR3 coding sequence is TGTGCCACCAGCAGAGAGAGAGTGGGACAGAGTAGCTCCTACGAGCAGTACTTC. Its protein is CATSRERVGQSSSYEQYF.

J is TRBJ2-5 and V is TRBV5-1; D unclear. Germline values: CDR1 SGHRS, CDR2 YFSETQ. V lost 1 base and J lost 2, with 6 bases in between. CDR3 length: 13 amino acids. CDR3 DNA: TGCGCCAGCAGCTTGAACGGTCAAGAGACCCAGTACTTC. Protein: CASSLNGQETQYF.

This clone was detected a few times. The chain carries TRBV11-2 and TRBJ1-2, with 8 bases identical to TRBD1. The J segment lost 8 bases and the V segment lost 0 bases, leaving 11 bases of the junction unmatched. CDR3 size: 16 residues. The germline V gene encodes CDR1 SGHAT and CDR2 FQNNGV. The chain's CDR3 is CASSLDLGGQGSGYTF. CDR3 nucleotide sequence: TGTGCCAGCAGCTTAGATTTAGGCGGACAGGGTTCGGGCTACACCTTC.

Regarding this clone: Other DNA sequences in the sample encode the same CDR3. This rearrangement joins TRBV28 to TRBJ1-1; no firm D call. With 6 bases removed from V and 3 bases from J, the gap between germline ends came to 8 bases. There are 12 residues in the CDR3. Per germline, CDR1 MDHEN and CDR2 SYDVKM. CDR3 sequence: CASRTGYTEAFF. Written as DNA, the CDR3 is TGTGCCAGCAGGACGGGGTACACTGAAGCTTTCTTT.

The chain links TRBV28 to TRBJ1-1; a possible D gene is TRBD1 (6 bases). This CDR3 region has 14 residues. The V end lost 5 bases, the J end lost 4 bases, and 14 bases lay between the germline ends. Germline CDR1 reads MDHEN; CDR2 reads SYDVKM. The CDR3 reads CASSGGQGTTEAFF. The CDR3 DNA sequence: TGTGCCAGCAGTGGTGGGCAGGGGACCACTGAAGCTTTCTTT.

The sample holds a few counts of this clone. The genes are TRBV30 and TRBJ2-7; D is ambiguous. The CDR3 totals 10 residues. Trimming shortened V by 1 base and J by 9 bases, and 7 bases separated the two germline ends. Germline lookup yields CDR1 GTSNPN and CDR2 SVGIG (reference sequence). Written as DNA, the CDR3 is TGTGCCTGGAGTGGAAGAGTGCAGTACTTC. Amino acids: CAWSGRVQYF.

This clone occurred a few times. This rearrangement joins TRBV18 to TRBJ2-5; TRBD2 is a possible D gene (5 bases). This CDR3 has 14 amino acids. CDR1 is KGHSH, CDR2 LQKENI, per germline. V was cut by 4 bases and J by 5 bases, with 14 bases left in between. DNA for the CDR3: TGTGCCAGCTCACTAGGGAGTGTTCAGGAGACCCAGTACTTC. Protein product: CASSLGSVQETQYF.

The chain couples TRBV5-4 to TRBJ1-2; unclear D gene. The CDR3 is made up of 15 amino acids. The germline V gene has CDR1 SGHNT and CDR2 YYREEE (reference sequence). Trimming pared 2 bases from V and 4 bases from J, leaving 15 bases between. The CDR3 region is CASSFYSGESYGYTF. CDR3 bases: TGTGCCAGCAGCTTCTACAGCGGTGAGAGCTATGGCTACACCTTC. The variable domain in full, with the rest retrieved from reference TRBV5-4 and TRBJ1-2, is ETGVTQSPTHLIKTRGQQVTLRCSSQSGHNTVSWYQQALGQGPQFIFQYYREEENGRGNFPPRFSGLQFPNYSSELNVNALELDDSALYLCASSFYSGESYGYTFGSGTRLTVV.

On this clone itself: The sample carries other DNA sequences with the same CDR3. The V and J genes are TRBV2 and TRBJ1-4; D remains unclear. V was pared by 4 bases and J by 8 bases, with 8 bases between. From germline, CDR1 is SNHLY and CDR2 FYNNEI. CDR3 length: 12 amino acids. Here the CDR3 DNA reads TGTGCCAGCAGTGGGGAGGGCGAAAAACTGTTTTTT. Residues: CASSGEGEKLFF.

This clone was detected only a few times. The chain uses TRBV5-1 and TRBJ2-7; D might be TRBD2 (6 bases). In germline, CDR1 is SGHRS, CDR2 YFSETQ. Trimming left V 3 bases short and J 4 bases short, with 14 bases between. The CDR3 length is 14 residues. CDR3 protein: CASSSGLGGYEQYF. CDR3 DNA: TGCGCCAGCAGCTCCGGATTGGGAGGTTACGAGCAGTACTTC. Filled out from reference TRBV5-1 and TRBJ2-7, the complete variable domain reads KAGVTQTPRYLIKTRGQQVTLSCSPISGHRSVSWYQQTPGQGLQFLFEYFSETQRNKGNFPGRFSGRQFSNSRSEMNVSTLELGDSALYLCASSSGLGGYEQYFGPGTRLTVT.

This clone was counted only a few times. The V call is TRBV11-2, the J call TRBJ2-1; a possible D gene is TRBD2 (6 bases). CDR3 length: 14 residues. CDR1 and CDR2 (germline): SGHAT, FQNNGV. The V and J ends lost 5 bases and 2 bases respectively, with 10 bases between them. CDR3 bases: TGTGCCAGCAGCCCAGGGACTGCCTACAATGAGCAGTTCTTC. Translation gives CASSPGTAYNEQFF.

This clone was picked up a small number of times. The chain is built from TRBV5-1 and TRBJ2-2; 7 nucleotides line up with TRBD1. V lost 0 bases to trimming and J lost 4 bases; unmatched junction nucleotides: 6. The V gene's germline CDR1 is SGHRS and CDR2 YFSETQ. This CDR3 region has 16 residues. CDR3 bases: TGCGCCAGCAGCTTGGCCCGACAGGGAGCCACCGGGGAGCTGTTTTTT. Amino acids: CASSLARQGATGELFF.

This chain connects TRBV28 to TRBJ2-1; D gene unclear. Trimming shortened V by 11 bases and J by 10 bases, and 15 bases separated the two germline ends. CDR1 is MDHEN and CDR2 is SYDVKM in the germline V gene. The CDR3 length is 11 residues. The DNA of the CDR3 is TGTGCCGGTTCGAGCCGATACGAGCAGTTCTTC. This codes for CAGSSRYEQFF. Using reference TRBV28 and TRBJ2-1 for the parts outside the CDR3, the full variable domain is DVKVTQSSRYLVKRTGEKVFLECVQDMDHENMFWYRQDPGLGLRLIYFSYDVKMKEKGDIPEGYSVSREKKERFSLILESASTNQTSMYLCAGSSRYEQFFGPGTRLTVL.

The chain uses TRBV7-2 and TRBJ2-7, with TRBD2 matching 11 bases. CDR1 and CDR2 from the germline V gene are SGHTA and FQGNSA. The V and J ends lost 1 base and 10 bases, in that order; junction bases with no gene match: 12. CDR3 length equals 16 residues. CDR3: CASSLGLAGGPKGQYF. As DNA, the CDR3 is TGTGCCAGCAGCTTAGGTTTAGCGGGAGGGCCGAAGGGTCAGTACTTC.

This CDR3 is CASSLNGNEQFF. CDR3 nucleotide sequence: TGCGCCAGCAGCTTGAACGGGAATGAGCAGTTCTTC. This rearrangement joins TRBV5-1 to TRBJ2-1; no reliable D call. This CDR3 comprises 12 residues. Germline CDR1 is SGHRS and CDR2 is YFSETQ. Trimming pared 1 base from V and 7 bases from J, leaving 6 bases between.

This clone was seen only a few times. The chain couples TRBV7-2 to TRBJ2-1, with TRBD2 matching over 10 bases. Germline lookup yields CDR1 SGHTA and CDR2 FQGNSA. The CDR3 spans 14 residues. J lost 10 bases, V lost 1 base, and 4 bases had no gene match. CDR3 nucleotides: TGTGCCAGCAGCTTAGTAGCGGGAGGATCAGAGCAGTTCTTC. It yields the protein CASSLVAGGSEQFF. The whole variable domain, remainder taken from reference TRBV7-2 and TRBJ2-1, is GAGVSQSPSNKVTEKGKDVELRCDPISGHTALYWYRQSLGQGLEFLIYFQGNSAPDKSGLPSDRFSAERTGGSVSTLTIQRTQQEDSAVYLCASSLVAGGSEQFFGPGTRLTVL.

This clone was observed a few times. V usage is TRBV28 and J usage is TRBJ2-5; D not certain. The V end was cut by 2 bases, the J end by 4 bases, with 8 bases between. This CDR3 spans 13 amino acids. Germline values: CDR1 MDHEN, CDR2 SYDVKM. CDR3 amino acids: CASSLAAPETQYF. The DNA of the CDR3 is TGTGCCAGCAGTTTAGCGGCCCCAGAGACCCAGTACTTC.

The chain employs TRBV29-1 and TRBJ2-7; 10 bases are a match to TRBD2. This CDR3 region has 14 residues. J gave up 5 bases and V 5 bases, and 9 bases lay outside the gene matches. Looked up from germline, CDR1 is SQVTM and CDR2 is ANQGSEA. In nucleotides, the CDR3 is TGCAGCGTTTCCGGGACTAGCGCGGGCAACGAGCAGTACTTC. Translation gives CSVSGTSAGNEQYF.

The chain carries TRBV28 and TRBJ1-5, with D possibly being TRBD1 (6 bases). Per germline, CDR1 MDHEN and CDR2 SYDVKM. V lost 6 bases, J lost 5 bases, and 20 bases lay in between. The CDR3 length is 16 residues. DNA for the CDR3: TGTGCCAGCAGCTCCAACTCTGGACAGTTCCATCAGCCCCAGCATTTT. It codes for CASSSNSGQFHQPQHF.

About this clone itself: Germline and junction disagree at one end, which may indicate a read error. The chain couples TRBV6-5 to TRBJ2-1; D not certain. Germline CDR1 MNHEY, CDR2 SVGAGI. The CDR3 extends over 14 amino acids. The CDR3 loop reads CASSSADFYNGQFF. As DNA, the CDR3 is TGTGCCAGCAGTTCAGCCGACTTTTACAATGGGCAGTTCTTC.

The chain has TRBV2 and TRBJ1-2; D remains ambiguous. With 2 bases removed from V and 4 bases from J, the gap between germline ends came to 5 bases. Germline V gives CDR1 SNHLY, CDR2 FYNNEI. CDR3 length: 12 amino acids. The chain's CDR3 is CASSENGYGYTF. In nucleotides, the CDR3 is TGTGCCAGCAGTGAAAACGGCTATGGCTACACCTTC.

The gene calls are TRBV10-3 and TRBJ2-7; no clear D gene. The CDR3 has 14 amino acids. Per germline, CDR1 ENHRY and CDR2 SYGVKD. V lost 3 bases and J lost 6, with 15 bases in between. The chain's CDR3 is CAISDPPRSIEQYF. As DNA, the CDR3 is TGTGCCATCAGTGACCCTCCCCGGTCGATCGAGCAGTACTTC.

The CDR3 coding sequence is TGTGCCAGCGCCTACAGGGGTAATCAGCCCCAGCATTTT. This encodes CASAYRGNQPQHF. V and J are TRBV7-2 and TRBJ1-5; 7 bases match TRBD1. Trimming took 8 bases from V and 4 from J; bases not matched to a gene: 5. The CDR3 runs 13 residues. Germline lookup yields CDR1 SGHTA and CDR2 FQGNSA.

This chain joins TRBV2 and TRBJ1-4, with D unresolved. In germline, CDR1 is SNHLY, CDR2 FYNNEI. The CDR3 is 13 residues long. The ends were cut back, 4 bases at V and 6 bases at J, with 9 bases in the middle. The CDR3 DNA reads TGTGCCAGCAGTGCAGGTTCTTATGAAAAACTGTTTTTT. Its protein is CASSAGSYEKLFF.

This clone was detected only a few times. The chain has TRBV2 and TRBJ2-7; tentative D call: TRBD1 (6 bases). Trimming removed 7 bases from V and 0 bases from J, with 13 bases in between. The germline gives CDR1 SNHLY, CDR2 FYNNEI. CDR3 length equals 14 residues. CDR3 region: CASKGDGDSYEQYF. For the CDR3, the DNA is TGTGCCAGCAAGGGGGACGGGGACTCCTACGAGCAGTACTTC.

This clone turned up a few times. The V and J genes are TRBV29-1 and TRBJ1-1; D is uncertain. Trimming shortened V by 4 bases and J by 4 bases, and 16 bases separated the two germline ends. CDR1 SQVTM and CDR2 ANQGSEA come from the germline V gene. This CDR3 is 14 amino acids long. CDR3 DNA: TGCAGCGTTGCCCTAACTGGACGGGGCACTGAAGCTTTCTTT. Amino acid sequence: CSVALTGRGTEAFF.

The CDR3 here is CAQGGADTQYF. The CDR3 bases are TGTGCCCAGGGGGGAGCAGATACGCAGTATTTT. The chain couples TRBV30 to TRBJ2-3; tentative D call: TRBD1 (7 bases). Trimming cost V 8 bases and J 4 bases, with 10 bases left between them. The CDR3 is made up of 11 amino acids. CDR1 GTSNPN and CDR2 SVGIG come from the germline V gene (reference sequence).